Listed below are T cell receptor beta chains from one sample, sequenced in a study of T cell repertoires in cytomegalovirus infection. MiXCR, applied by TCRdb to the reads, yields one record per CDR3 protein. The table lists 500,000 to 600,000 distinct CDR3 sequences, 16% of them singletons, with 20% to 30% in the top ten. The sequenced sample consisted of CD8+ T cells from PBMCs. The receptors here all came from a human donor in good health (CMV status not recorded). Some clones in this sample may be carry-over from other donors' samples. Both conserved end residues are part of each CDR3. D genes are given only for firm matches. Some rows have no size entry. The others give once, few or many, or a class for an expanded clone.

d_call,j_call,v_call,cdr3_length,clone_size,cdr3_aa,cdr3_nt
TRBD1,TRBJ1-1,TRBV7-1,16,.,CASSSNWRQGTTVAFF,TGTGCCAGCAGCTCAAACTGGCGACAGGGGACCACTGTTGCTTTCTTT
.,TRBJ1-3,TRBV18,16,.,CASSPPRRPSGNTIYF,TGTGCCAGCTCACCACCTAGGAGGCCTTCTGGAAACACCATATATTTT
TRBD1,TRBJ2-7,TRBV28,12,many,CASSDRAGEQYF,TGTGCCAGCTCGGACAGGGCCGGAGAGCAGTACTTC
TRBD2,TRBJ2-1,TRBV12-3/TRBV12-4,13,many,CASSFQRESRQFF,TGTGCCAGCAGTTTCCAGCGGGAGTCTCGGCAGTTCTTC
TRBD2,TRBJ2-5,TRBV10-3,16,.,CAISEGLAGTGETQYF,TGTGCCATCAGTGAGGGACTAGCGGGGACCGGAGAGACCCAGTACTTC
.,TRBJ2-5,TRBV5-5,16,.,CASSHPDRGVEETQYF,TGTGCCAGCAGCCATCCAGATAGAGGGGTGGAAGAGACCCAGTACTTC
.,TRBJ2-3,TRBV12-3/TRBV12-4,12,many,CASSLGAQEQYF,TGTGCCAGCAGTTTAGGGGCGCAGGAGCAGTATTTT
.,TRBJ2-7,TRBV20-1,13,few,CSARARTSYEQYF,TGCAGTGCTAGAGCTAGGACCTCCTACGAGCAGTACTTC
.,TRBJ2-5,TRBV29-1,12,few,CSAEGAQETQYF,TGCAGCGCCGAAGGGGCCCAAGAGACCCAGTACTTC
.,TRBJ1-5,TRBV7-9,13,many,CASRNSGNQPQHF,TGTGCCAGCAGGAACTCGGGCAATCAGCCCCAGCATTTT
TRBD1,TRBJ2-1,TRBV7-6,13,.,CASSPGQFYEQFF,TGTGCCAGCAGCCCGGGACAGTTCTATGAGCAGTTCTTC
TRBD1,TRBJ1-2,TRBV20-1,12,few,CSAPDREGGYTF,TGCAGTGCTCCGGACAGGGAGGGAGGCTACACCTTC
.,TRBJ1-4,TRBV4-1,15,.,CASSQDRGLGEKLFF,TGCGCCAGCAGCCAAGATCGGGGCTTAGGGGAAAAACTGTTTTTT
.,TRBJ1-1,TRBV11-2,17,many,CASSLWGKGGPNTEAFF,TGTGCCAGCAGCTTATGGGGGAAGGGGGGCCCGAACACTGAAGCTTTCTTT
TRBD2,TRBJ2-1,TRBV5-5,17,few,CASSRNRGGLSNNEQFF,TGTGCCAGCAGCCGCAATCGGGGGGGCCTCTCGAACAATGAGCAGTTCTTC
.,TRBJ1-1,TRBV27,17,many,CASSPTDRVIMNTEAFF,TGTGCCAGCAGTCCGACAGACCGGGTCATTATGAACACTGAAGCTTTCTTT
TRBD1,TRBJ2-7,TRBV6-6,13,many,CASSYRGQWEQYF,TGTGCCAGCAGTTACAGGGGGCAATGGGAGCAGTACTTC
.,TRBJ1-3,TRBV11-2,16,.,CASSLWAPPPGNTIYF,TGTGCCAGCAGCTTATGGGCCCCACCGCCCGGAAACACCATATATTTT
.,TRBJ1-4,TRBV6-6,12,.,CASSYRDEKLFF,TGTGCCAGCAGTTACAGGGACGAAAAACTGTTTTTT
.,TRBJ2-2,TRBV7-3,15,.,CASSLNGENTGELFF,TGTGCCAGCAGCTTAAACGGGGAGAACACCGGGGAGCTGTTTTTT
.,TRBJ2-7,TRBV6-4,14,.,CASSLEDGAQEQYF,TGTGCCAGCAGTTTGGAGGACGGAGCCCAGGAGCAGTACTTC
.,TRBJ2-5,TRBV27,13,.,CASSSGRQETQYF,TGTGCCAGCAGTTCCGGACGGCAAGAGACCCAGTACTTC
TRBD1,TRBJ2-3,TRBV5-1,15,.,CASNHRGRGTDTQYF,TGCGCCAGCAACCACAGGGGGCGAGGAACAGATACGCAGTATTTT
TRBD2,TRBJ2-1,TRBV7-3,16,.,CASSAVRSGSQNDQFF,TGTGCAAGCAGCGCCGTAAGGAGCGGGAGTCAAAATGATCAGTTCTTC
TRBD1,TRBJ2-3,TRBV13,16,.,CASSSRRTGEADTQYF,TGTGCCAGCAGCTCCCGTCGGACAGGGGAGGCGGATACGCAGTATTTT
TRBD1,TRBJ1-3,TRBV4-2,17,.,CASSQDGTGGYGNTIYF,TGTGCCAGCAGCCAAGATGGAACAGGGGGATATGGAAACACCATATATTTT
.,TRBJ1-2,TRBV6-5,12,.,CASSYDTNGYTF,TGTGCCAGCAGTTACGATACCAATGGCTACACCTTC
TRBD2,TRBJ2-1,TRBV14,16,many,CASSQVATSPGDEQFF,TGTGCCAGCAGCCAAGTGGCGACTAGCCCTGGGGATGAGCAGTTCTTC
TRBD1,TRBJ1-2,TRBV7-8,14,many,CASSTIRQGYGYTF,TGTGCCAGCAGCACCATCCGACAGGGCTATGGCTACACCTTC
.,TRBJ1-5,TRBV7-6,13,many,CASSLGEDQPQHF,TGTGCCAGCAGCCTAGGGGAGGATCAGCCCCAGCATTTT
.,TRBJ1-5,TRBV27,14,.,CASSPLHYYQPQHF,TGTGCCAGCAGCCCCCTACATTACTACCAGCCCCAGCATTTT
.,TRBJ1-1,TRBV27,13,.,CASSVRGRGEAFF,TGTGCCAGCAGTGTTAGGGGGAGGGGTGAAGCTTTCTTT
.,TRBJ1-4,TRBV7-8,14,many,CASSSDTTNEKLFF,TGTGCCAGCAGCAGCGACACCACTAATGAAAAACTGTTTTTT
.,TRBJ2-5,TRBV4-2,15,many,CASSHSTGLQETQYF,TGTGCCAGCAGCCACAGCACGGGACTCCAAGAGACCCAGTACTTC
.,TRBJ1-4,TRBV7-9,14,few,CASSFSGTDEKLFF,TGTGCCAGCAGCTTCTCCGGGACGGATGAAAAACTGTTTTTT
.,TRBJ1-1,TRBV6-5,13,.,CASSYGPFIEAFF,TGTGCCAGCAGTTACGGGCCATTTATTGAAGCTTTCTTT
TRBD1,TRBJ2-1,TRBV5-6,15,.,CASSLEQGIRNEPFF,TGTGCCAGCAGCTTGGAACAGGGGATAAGAAATGAGCCGTTCTTC
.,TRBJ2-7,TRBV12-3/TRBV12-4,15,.,CASSLAHRELYEQYF,TGTGCCAGCAGTTTAGCTCATCGGGAACTCTACGAGCAGTACTTC
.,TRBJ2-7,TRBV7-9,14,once,CASSFTGPTSEQYF,TGTGCCAGCAGCTTTACGGGGCCAACCTCCGAGCAGTACTTC
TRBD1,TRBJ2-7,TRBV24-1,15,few,CATSDGQGASYEQYF,TGTGCCACCAGTGATGGGCAGGGGGCGTCCTACGAGCAGTACTTC
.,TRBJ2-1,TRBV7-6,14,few,CASSLVQGRTEQFF,TGTGCCAGCAGCTTGGTGCAGGGTCGTACTGAGCAGTTCTTC
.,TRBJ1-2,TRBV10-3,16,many,CAISAPGREVGYGYTF,TGTGCCATCAGTGCCCCGGGCAGGGAGGTTGGCTATGGCTACACCTTC
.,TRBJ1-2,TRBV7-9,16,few,CASGTGPSPPLYGYTF,TGTGCCAGCGGCACTGGGCCAAGTCCTCCTCTATATGGCTACACCTTC
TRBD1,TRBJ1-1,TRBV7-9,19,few,CASSSTLQGTGGIGTEAFF,TGTGCCAGCAGCTCCACACTACAAGGGACAGGGGGCATAGGCACTGAAGCTTTCTTT
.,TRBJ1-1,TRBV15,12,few,CATLNGGTEAFF,TGTGCCACTCTAAACGGCGGCACTGAAGCTTTCTTT
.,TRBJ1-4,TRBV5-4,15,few,CASSLGPGLAEKLFF,TGTGCCAGCAGCTTAGGCCCGGGACTGGCGGAAAAACTGTTTTTT